The clone carrying this T cell receptor (beta chain) was picked up one time. Sequencing was performed with immunoSEQ multiplex PCR; in TCRdb, only in-frame clones are kept and a portion is missing. The sample includes 90,000 to 120,000 clones, about 89% of them seen just once. This sample is part of a study of blood T cell repertoires in COVID-19. Study in general: Sources were T cells, B-cell-depleted T cells, or PBMCs; the material itself was cDNA or gDNA.

The germline gives CDR1 LNHDA, CDR2 SQIVND (reference sequence). The CDR3 length is 15 residues. The trim removed 0 bases at V and 4 bases at J, leaving 5 bases unmatched. The receptor comes from a woman aged 25 to 39 with acute or convalescent COVID-19. J is TRBJ1-2 and V is TRBV19; 7 bases are a match to TRBD1. What was sequenced was peripheral blood. CDR3 loop: CASSIDLGTAYGYTF. DNA of the CDR3: TGTGCCAGTAGTATAGACCTCGGGACAGCCTATGGCTACACCTTC. Full variable domain (remainder filled in from reference TRBV19 and TRBJ1-2): DGGITQSPKYLFRKEGQNVTLSCEQNLNHDAMYWYRQDPGQGLRLIYYSQIVNDFQKGDIAEGYSVSREKKESFPLTVTSAQKNPTAFYLCASSIDLGTAYGYTFGSGTRLTVV.